The 30 T cell receptor beta chains listed next were all sequenced from one sample in a study of early T cells in non-severe SARS-CoV-2 infection. TCRdb fed the 5' RACE reads into MiXCR, producing one record per CDR3 protein. The data contain fewer than 25,000 distinct CDR3 sequences, roughly 3.6% of them seen just once; the ten biggest clones take up about 6%. The specimen was whole blood. The receptors were gathered from an adult who was a healthcare worker with PCR-confirmed SARS-CoV-2 infection or an uninfected control (not recorded which).

This clonotype is medium-sized in the sample. V usage is TRBV19 and J usage is TRBJ2-2; D might be TRBD2 (5 bases). V lost 7 bases to trimming and J lost 8 bases, with 11 bases between them. The germline CDR1 and CDR2 sequences are LNHDA and SQIVND (reference sequence). This CDR3 spans 12 amino acids. CDR3 region: CASKERTGELFF. The CDR3 nucleotides are TGTGCCAGTAAGGAGCGGACGGGGGAGCTGTTTTTT.

The table lists this clonotype with many counts. V gene TRBV2 combines with J gene TRBJ2-1, with 10 positions matching TRBD2. Germline V gene sequence: CDR1 SNHLY, CDR2 FYNNEI. Germline trimming cut 5 bases from V and 3 bases from J; bases unmatched to any gene: 4. The CDR3 sequence is 15 residues long. In nucleotides, the CDR3 is TGTGCCAGCAGTAGCGGGAGGGCCTTCTACAATGAGCAGTTCTTC. It specifies CASSSGRAFYNEQFF. Complete variable domain (other parts from reference TRBV2 and TRBJ2-1): EPEVTQTPSHQVTQMGQEVILRCVPISNHLYFYWYRQILGQKVEFLVSFYNNEISEKSEIFDDQFSVERPDGSNFTLKIRSTKLEDSAMYFCASSSGRAFYNEQFFGPGTRLTVL.

This clonotype was recorded at least ten times. The V gene is TRBV29-1, the J gene TRBJ1-1; the D is unclear. Germline CDR1 and CDR2: SQVTM and ANQGSEA. V shed 3 bases and J shed 11 bases, with 16 bases lying between them. The CDR3 contains 12 residues. CDR3 amino acids: CSVDSPDLTAFF. The CDR3 DNA follows: TGCAGCGTTGACAGCCCGGACCTGACGGCTTTCTTT.

In this sample, this clonotype turned up many times. J is TRBJ1-3 and V is TRBV29-1; unclear D gene. Per germline, CDR1 SQVTM and CDR2 ANQGSEA. With 4 bases removed from V and 0 bases from J, the gap between germline ends came to 7 bases. The CDR3 runs to 13 residues. The CDR3 reads CSVGKSSGNTIYF. The CDR3 DNA is TGCAGCGTTGGGAAGAGCTCTGGAAACACCATATATTTT.

CDR3: CASLGTEAFF. CDR3 sequence (DNA): TGTGCCAGCCTGGGCACTGAAGCTTTCTTT. The rearrangement uses TRBV2 and TRBJ1-1, with no clear D. Per germline, CDR1 SNHLY and CDR2 FYNNEI. Deletions cut 8 bases from V and 4 bases from J, with 5 bases between. The CDR3 length is 10 residues.

This clonotype has a count of ten or more. The V and J genes are TRBV7-3 and TRBJ2-1, with D perhaps given as TRBD1 or TRBD2 (5 bases each). This CDR3 spans 15 amino acids. Deletions cut 2 bases from V and 9 bases from J, with 17 bases between. The germline gives CDR1 SGHTA, CDR2 FQGTGA. The CDR3 loop reads CASSLLGEREAEQFF. CDR3 DNA: TGTGCCAGCAGCTTATTAGGGGAGCGCGAGGCTGAGCAGTTCTTC.

This clonotype was seen many times. V and J are TRBV11-1 and TRBJ2-2; D tentatively reads TRBD1 or TRBD2 (5 bases each). The V and J ends lost 0 bases and 1 base respectively, with 6 bases between them. Germline CDR1 reads SGHAT; CDR2 reads FQDESV (reference sequence). The CDR3 extends over 15 amino acids. CDR3 in amino acids: CASSLARGNTGELFF. The CDR3 nucleotides read TGTGCCAGCAGCTTAGCGAGGGGGAACACCGGGGAGCTGTTTTTT.

This clonotype was seen ten or more times. The chain uses TRBV19 and TRBJ2-6, with D unclear. V was clipped by 3 bases and J by 3 bases, with 0 bases between them. Germline-derived CDR1 and CDR2 are LNHDA and SQIVND (reference sequence). The CDR3 has 12 residues. The CDR3 spells CASSIGANVLTF. CDR3 DNA sequence: TGTGCCAGTAGTATTGGGGCCAACGTCCTGACTTTC.

This clonotype was recorded at least ten times. The chain employs TRBV7-2 and TRBJ2-7; D possibly corresponds to TRBD2 (7 bases). The CDR3 extends over 16 amino acids. The germline CDR1 and CDR2 sequences are SGHTA and FQGNSA. The germline V and J ends were trimmed by 2 bases and 9 bases, with 23 bases remaining between them. In DNA, the CDR3 is TGTGCCAGCAGCTTACCTGAAGGGGGGGGCGAACGACGGCAGTACTTC. Its protein product is CASSLPEGGGERRQYF. Full variable domain (remainder filled in from reference TRBV7-2 and TRBJ2-7): GAGVSQSPSNKVTEKGKDVELRCDPISGHTALYWYRQSLGQGLEFLIYFQGNSAPDKSGLPSDRFSAERTGGSVSTLTIQRTQQEDSAVYLCASSLPEGGGERRQYFGPGTRLTVT.

The sample holds a few counts of this clonotype. The CDR3 loop is CASSLSVGYTF. CDR3 nucleotides: TGTGCCAGCAGCTTAAGTGTGGGCTACACCTTC. The V gene is TRBV7-9, the J gene TRBJ1-2; D gene uncertain. The V end was cut by 2 bases, the J end by 8 bases, with 6 bases between. The length of the CDR3 is 11 residues. CDR1 SEHNR and CDR2 FQNEAQ come from the germline V gene (reference sequence).

This clonotype qualifies as medium-sized (0.01 to 0.1%). The chain carries TRBV29-1 and TRBJ1-1, with 7 bases matching TRBD1. Germline CDR1 reads SQVTM; CDR2 reads ANQGSEA. The CDR3 covers 13 residues. J gave up 5 bases and V 4 bases, and 7 bases lay outside the gene matches. The CDR3 loop reads CSVAEGAGTEAFF. As DNA, the CDR3 is TGCAGCGTTGCGGAGGGGGCTGGGACTGAAGCTTTCTTT.

This clonotype was recorded at least ten times. This chain joins TRBV5-1 and TRBJ2-2; D unresolved. This CDR3 comprises 12 residues. Trimming stripped 2 bases from V and 8 bases from J, with 7 bases between. Germline loops: CDR1 SGHRS, CDR2 YFSETQ. The CDR3 is CASSFSSGELFF. The CDR3 nucleotides read TGCGCCAGCAGCTTCAGTAGTGGGGAGCTGTTTTTT. The whole variable domain, remainder taken from reference TRBV5-1 and TRBJ2-2, is KAGVTQTPRYLIKTRGQQVTLSCSPISGHRSVSWYQQTPGQGLQFLFEYFSETQRNKGNFPGRFSGRQFSNSRSEMNVSTLELGDSALYLCASSFSSGELFFGEGSRLTVL.

This chain joins TRBV4-2 and TRBJ1-1; 7 bases are a match to TRBD1. Germline trimming cut 7 bases from V and 0 bases from J; bases unmatched to any gene: 8. Germline V gene data show CDR1 as LGHNA and CDR2 as YNFKEQ. This CDR3 is 15 amino acids long. The CDR3 bases are TGTGCCAGCAAAGCTCCGGGACAGTTGAACACTGAAGCTTTCTTT. Its translation is CASKAPGQLNTEAFF.

This clonotype was recorded many times. The V and J genes are TRBV6-2 or TRBV6-3 and TRBJ1-1; 10 nucleotides match TRBD1. V lost 6 bases and J lost 2; bases outside the gene matches: 6. From germline, CDR1 is MNHEY and CDR2 SVGEGT. The CDR3 extends over 15 amino acids. The CDR3 is CASRSGTGVNTEAFF. As DNA, the CDR3 is TGTGCCAGCAGGTCCGGGACAGGGGTTAACACTGAAGCTTTCTTT.

This clonotype is labeled medium-sized. This rearrangement joins TRBV5-8 to TRBJ2-3; a possible D gene is TRBD2 (5 bases). Germline CDR1 is SGHTS and CDR2 is YDEGEE. The CDR3 is 15 residues long. V lost 0 bases, J lost 2 bases, and 10 bases lay in between. CDR3 in DNA: TGTGCCAGCAGCTTGGTTGGAGGTTACACAGATACGCAGTATTTT. It yields the protein CASSLVGGYTDTQYF.

Many counts were recorded for this clonotype. The chain links TRBV4-3 to TRBJ1-6; D is possibly TRBD1 (5 bases). Germline V gives CDR1 LGHNA, CDR2 YSLEER. The CDR3 consists of 16 residues. V was shortened by 3 bases and J by 7 bases, with 16 bases between the two germline ends. The CDR3 region has the DNA TGCGCCAGCAGCCAGGCTACAGGATCGAGGAATTCACCCCTCCACTTT. Residues: CASSQATGSRNSPLHF.

This clonotype was detected ten times or more. This rearrangement joins TRBV4-1 to TRBJ2-7, with a weak D call TRBD1 (5 bases). The CDR3 totals 15 residues. Looked up from germline, CDR1 is MGHRA and CDR2 is YSYEKL. Trimming removed 1 base from V and 3 bases from J, with 13 bases in between. The CDR3 reads CASSQVSQAIYEQYF. The CDR3 region has the DNA TGCGCCAGCAGCCAAGTCTCACAGGCCATCTACGAGCAGTACTTC.

This clonotype is categorized as medium-sized (0.01 to 0.1%). V gene TRBV6-1 combines with J gene TRBJ2-1, with a possible D match to TRBD2 (8 bases). CDR3 length equals 15 residues. Germline assignment: CDR1 MNHNS and CDR2 SASEGT. V was clipped by 0 bases and J by 14 bases, with 20 bases between them. The CDR3 DNA follows: TGTGCCAGCAGTGAAGCCAGGGGGACTAGTATCAAGGAGTTCTTC. Translation gives CASSEARGTSIKEFF.

This clonotype was observed at least ten times. Here the CDR3 DNA reads TGTGCCAGCCAAGAGACAGCCAGAGGCTACACCTTC. Protein product: CASQETARGYTF. This chain joins TRBV6-6 and TRBJ1-2; D might be TRBD1 (5 bases). Trimming shortened V by 8 bases and J by 8 bases, and 15 bases separated the two germline ends. The CDR3 loop spans 12 amino acids. Germline CDR1 and CDR2: MNHNY and SVGAGI (reference sequence).

By frequency in the sample, this clonotype is medium-sized. This rearrangement joins TRBV4-2 to TRBJ1-1; D remains unclear. The CDR3 is 13 amino acids. Germline values: CDR1 LGHNA, CDR2 YNFKEQ. V gave up 0 bases and J gave up 3 bases, with 5 bases separating them. The CDR3 DNA reads as TGTGCCAGCAGCCAAGATATGGACACTGAAGCTTTCTTT. Amino acids: CASSQDMDTEAFF.

This clonotype was found many times. The chain couples TRBV12-3 or TRBV12-4 to TRBJ2-5; D is possibly TRBD2 (5 bases). The ends were cut back, 0 bases at V and 1 base at J, with 6 bases in the middle. The CDR3 runs to 14 residues. The CDR3 DNA reads as TGTGCCAGCAGTTTAGCAGGAGGCCAAGAGACCCAGTACTTC. Translating gives CASSLAGGQETQYF.

This clonotype occurred many times. The chain couples TRBV5-1 to TRBJ2-6; possibly TRBD1 or TRBD2 for D (5 bases each). Trimming removed 7 bases from V and 2 bases from J, with 16 bases in between. The CDR3 loop spans 16 amino acids. The germline gives CDR1 SGHRS, CDR2 YFSETQ. The CDR3 DNA sequence: TGCGCCAGCCAACCCGGGACGGCTGCTGGGGCCAACGTCCTGACTTTC. It specifies CASQPGTAAGANVLTF.

This clonotype was observed many times. The chain is built from TRBV29-1 and TRBJ2-3; TRBD2 matches at 11 bases. Germline-derived CDR1 and CDR2 are SQVTM and ANQGSEA. With 6 bases clipped from V and 3 bases from J, the junction kept 5 bases outside the gene matches. The CDR3 consists of 14 residues. This chain's CDR3 is CSVAGTSGTDTQYF. In nucleotides, the CDR3 is TGCAGCGTGGCCGGGACTAGCGGAACAGATACGCAGTATTTT.

This clonotype was found many times. The chain couples TRBV7-9 to TRBJ2-5, with 8 nucleotides matching TRBD2. Unmatched junction bases numbered 5, after V lost 1 base and J lost 7 bases. CDR3 length equals 14 residues. CDR1 and CDR2 (germline): SEHNR, FQNEAQ (reference sequence). CDR3 in amino acids: CASSLDASGGTQYF. DNA of the CDR3: TGTGCCAGCAGCTTAGATGCCAGCGGGGGGACCCAGTACTTC.

This clonotype occurred many times. The rearrangement joins TRBV5-1 to TRBJ1-2; D gene ambiguous. Trimming cost V 2 bases and J 3 bases, with 11 bases left between them. There are 14 residues in the CDR3. CDR1 and CDR2 from the germline V gene are SGHRS and YFSETQ. The CDR3 region has the DNA TGCGCCAGCAGCTTAATCTCTGGTGACTATGGCTACACCTTC. Protein sequence: CASSLISGDYGYTF.

This clonotype was detected many times. The chain carries TRBV4-3 and TRBJ2-7; 7 bases align to TRBD2. V trimming: 0 bases; J trimming: 2 bases; junction bases outside the gene matches: 4. CDR1 and CDR2 (germline): LGHNA, YSLEER. The CDR3 consists of 15 residues. The CDR3 DNA sequence: TGCGCCAGCAGCCAAGAGCCCCTAGCGGCCTACGAGCAGTACTTC. Its translation: CASSQEPLAAYEQYF.

There are many counts of this clonotype. The chain couples TRBV11-2 to TRBJ2-1; 8 positions agree with TRBD2. The V and J ends lost 0 bases and 1 base, in that order; junction bases with no gene match: 11. The CDR3 runs 19 residues. Germline CDR1 is SGHAT and CDR2 is FQNNGV. CDR3 amino acids: CASSLDPPGVAGSYNEQFF. CDR3 in DNA: TGTGCCAGCAGCTTAGACCCCCCCGGGGTAGCGGGGTCCTACAATGAGCAGTTCTTC.

This rearrangement joins TRBV20-1 to TRBJ1-5, with D perhaps TRBD1 (6 bases). Germline V gene data show CDR1 as DFQATT and CDR2 as SNEGSKA (reference sequence). The CDR3 totals 12 residues. V shed 4 bases and J shed 6 bases, with 10 bases lying between them. Here the CDR3 DNA reads TGCAGTGCTACCCCAGGGGTTCAGCCCCAGCATTTT. Its translation: CSATPGVQPQHF.

This clonotype was observed at least ten times. The chain uses TRBV7-3 and TRBJ2-3; D gene unclear. Germline values: CDR1 SGHTA, CDR2 FQGTGA. Trimming pared 5 bases from V and 2 bases from J, leaving 14 bases between. CDR3 length: 15 residues. The CDR3 sequence is CASSPSRDFTDTQYF. CDR3 nucleotide sequence: TGTGCCAGCAGCCCCTCAAGAGATTTCACAGATACGCAGTATTTT.

This clonotype has a count of ten or more. The chain combines TRBV12-2 with TRBJ2-2; no check of the table's D call, TRBD2, against the DNA was made. TRBV12-2 is a pseudogene locus. The CDR3 totals 16 residues. In DNA form, the CDR3 reads TGTGCAAGTCGGGTTTACGAGGGCTCCGGGACCGGGGAGCTGTTTTTT. Its protein product is CASRVYEGSGTGELFF.